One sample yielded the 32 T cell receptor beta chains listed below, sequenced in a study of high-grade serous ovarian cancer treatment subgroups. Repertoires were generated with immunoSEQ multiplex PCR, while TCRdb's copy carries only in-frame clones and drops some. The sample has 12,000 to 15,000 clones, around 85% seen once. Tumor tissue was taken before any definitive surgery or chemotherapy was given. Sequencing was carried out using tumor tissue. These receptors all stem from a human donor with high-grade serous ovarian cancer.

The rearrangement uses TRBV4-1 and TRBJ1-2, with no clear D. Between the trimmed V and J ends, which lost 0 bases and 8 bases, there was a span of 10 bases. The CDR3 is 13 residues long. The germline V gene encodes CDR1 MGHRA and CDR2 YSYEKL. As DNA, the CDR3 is TGCGCCAGCAGCCAAGATAGGCTTTACGGCTACACCTTC. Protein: CASSQDRLYGYTF.

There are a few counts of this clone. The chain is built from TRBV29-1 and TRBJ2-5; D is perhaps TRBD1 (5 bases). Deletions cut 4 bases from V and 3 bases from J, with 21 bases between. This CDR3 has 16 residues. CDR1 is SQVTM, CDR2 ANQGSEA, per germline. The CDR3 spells CSVARGSRGWEETQYF. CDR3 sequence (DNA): TGCAGCGTTGCTAGGGGAAGTCGAGGTTGGGAAGAGACCCAGTACTTC.

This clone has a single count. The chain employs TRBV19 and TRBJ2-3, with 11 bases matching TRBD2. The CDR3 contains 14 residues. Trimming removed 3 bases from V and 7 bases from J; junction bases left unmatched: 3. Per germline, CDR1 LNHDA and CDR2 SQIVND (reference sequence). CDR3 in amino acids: CASSIGTSGYTQYF. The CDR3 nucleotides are TGTGCCAGTAGTATCGGGACTAGCGGCTATACGCAGTATTTT.

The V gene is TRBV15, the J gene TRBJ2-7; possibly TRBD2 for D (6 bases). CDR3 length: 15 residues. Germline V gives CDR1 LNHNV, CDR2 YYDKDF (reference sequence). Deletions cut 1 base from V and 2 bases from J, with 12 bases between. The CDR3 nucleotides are TGTGCCACCAGCAGAGGGCCAGGGAGGACCTACGAGCAGTACTTC. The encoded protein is CATSRGPGRTYEQYF.

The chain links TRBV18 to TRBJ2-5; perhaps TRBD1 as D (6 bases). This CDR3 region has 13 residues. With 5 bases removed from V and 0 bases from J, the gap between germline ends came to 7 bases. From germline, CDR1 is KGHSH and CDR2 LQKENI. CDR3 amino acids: CASSNRDQETQYF. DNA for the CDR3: TGTGCCAGCTCAAACAGGGACCAAGAGACCCAGTACTTC.

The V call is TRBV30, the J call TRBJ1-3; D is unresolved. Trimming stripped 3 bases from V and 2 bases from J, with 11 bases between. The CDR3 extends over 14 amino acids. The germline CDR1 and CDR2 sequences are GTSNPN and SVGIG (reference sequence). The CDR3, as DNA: TGTGCCTGGAGCTTGAATCGCCCTGGAAACACCATATATTTT. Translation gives CAWSLNRPGNTIYF.

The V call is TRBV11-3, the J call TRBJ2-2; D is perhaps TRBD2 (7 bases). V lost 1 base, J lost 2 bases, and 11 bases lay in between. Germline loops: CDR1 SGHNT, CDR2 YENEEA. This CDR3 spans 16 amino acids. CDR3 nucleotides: TGTGCCAGCAGCTTAGCGGGGGGACACAACACCGGGGAGCTGTTTTTT. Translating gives CASSLAGGHNTGELFF. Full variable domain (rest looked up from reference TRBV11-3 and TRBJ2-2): EAGVVQSPRYKIIEKKQPVAFWCNPISGHNTLYWYLQNLGQGPELLIRYENEEAVDDSQLPKDRFSAERLKGVDSTLKIQPAELGDSAVYLCASSLAGGHNTGELFFGEGSRLTVL.

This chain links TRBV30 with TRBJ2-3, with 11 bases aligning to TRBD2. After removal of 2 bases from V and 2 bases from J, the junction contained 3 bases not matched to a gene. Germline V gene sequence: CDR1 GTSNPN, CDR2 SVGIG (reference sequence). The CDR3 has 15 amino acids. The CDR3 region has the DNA TGTGCCTGGAGTCCGGGACTAGCGGTCACAGATACGCAGTATTTT. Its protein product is CAWSPGLAVTDTQYF.

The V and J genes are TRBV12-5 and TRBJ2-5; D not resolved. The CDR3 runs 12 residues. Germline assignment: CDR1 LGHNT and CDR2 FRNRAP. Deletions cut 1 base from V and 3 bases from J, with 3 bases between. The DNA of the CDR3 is TGTGCTAGTGGTTTGGCGAAAGAGACCCAGTACTTC. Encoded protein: CASGLAKETQYF.

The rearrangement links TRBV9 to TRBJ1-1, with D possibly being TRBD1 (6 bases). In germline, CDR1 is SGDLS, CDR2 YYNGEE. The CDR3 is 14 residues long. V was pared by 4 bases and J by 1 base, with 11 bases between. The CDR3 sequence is CASSPQGWNTEAFF. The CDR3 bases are TGTGCCAGCAGCCCACAGGGTTGGAACACTGAAGCTTTCTTT. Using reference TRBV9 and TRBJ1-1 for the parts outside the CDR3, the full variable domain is DSGVTQTPKHLITATGQRVTLRCSPRSGDLSVYWYQQSLDQGLQFLIQYYNGEERAKGNILERFSAQQFPDLHSELNLSSLELGDSALYFCASSPQGWNTEAFFGQGTRLTVV.

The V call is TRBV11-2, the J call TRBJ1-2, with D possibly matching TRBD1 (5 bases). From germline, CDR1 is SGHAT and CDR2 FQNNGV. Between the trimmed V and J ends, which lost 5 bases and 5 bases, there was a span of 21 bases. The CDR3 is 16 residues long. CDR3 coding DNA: TGTGCCAGCAGCCGTGGGGGAGCAGCCCAACAGTATGGCTACACCTTC. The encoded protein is CASSRGGAAQQYGYTF. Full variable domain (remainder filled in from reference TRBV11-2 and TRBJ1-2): EAGVAQSPRYKIIEKRQSVAFWCNPISGHATLYWYQQILGQGPKLLIQFQNNGVVDDSQLPKDRFSAERLKGVDSTLKIQPAKLEDSAVYLCASSRGGAAQQYGYTFGSGTRLTVV.

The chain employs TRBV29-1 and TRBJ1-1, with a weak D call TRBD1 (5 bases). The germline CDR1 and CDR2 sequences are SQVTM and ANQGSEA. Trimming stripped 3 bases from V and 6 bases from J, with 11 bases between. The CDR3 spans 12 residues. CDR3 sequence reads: CSVDRVSPEAFF. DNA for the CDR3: TGCAGCGTTGACAGGGTTTCGCCTGAAGCTTTCTTT.

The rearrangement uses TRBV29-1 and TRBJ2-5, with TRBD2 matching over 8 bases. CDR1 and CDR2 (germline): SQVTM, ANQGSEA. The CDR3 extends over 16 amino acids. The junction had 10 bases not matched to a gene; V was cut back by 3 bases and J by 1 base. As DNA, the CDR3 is TGCAGCGTTGACCTCAGGGGAACTAGCGGCCAAGAGACCCAGTACTTC. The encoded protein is CSVDLRGTSGQETQYF.

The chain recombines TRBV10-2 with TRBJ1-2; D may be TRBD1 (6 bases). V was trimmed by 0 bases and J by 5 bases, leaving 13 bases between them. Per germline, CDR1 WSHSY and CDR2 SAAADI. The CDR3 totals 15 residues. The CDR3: CASSESWWGAYGYTF. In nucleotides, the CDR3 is TGCGCCAGCAGTGAGTCGTGGTGGGGGGCTTATGGCTACACCTTC.

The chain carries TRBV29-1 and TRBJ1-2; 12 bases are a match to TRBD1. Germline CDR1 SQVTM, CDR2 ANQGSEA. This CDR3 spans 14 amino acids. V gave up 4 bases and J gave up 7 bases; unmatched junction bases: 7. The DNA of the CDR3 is TGCAGCGTTGGAACCGGGACAGGGGGCTTTGGCTACACCTTC. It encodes CSVGTGTGGFGYTF.

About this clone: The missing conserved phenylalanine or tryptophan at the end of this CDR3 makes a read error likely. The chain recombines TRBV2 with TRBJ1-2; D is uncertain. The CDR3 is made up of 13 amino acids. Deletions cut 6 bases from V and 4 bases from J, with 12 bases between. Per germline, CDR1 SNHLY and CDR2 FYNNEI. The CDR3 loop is CASSSYSLYGYTL. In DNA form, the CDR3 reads TGTGCCAGCAGCAGTTACAGCCTCTATGGCTACACCCTC.

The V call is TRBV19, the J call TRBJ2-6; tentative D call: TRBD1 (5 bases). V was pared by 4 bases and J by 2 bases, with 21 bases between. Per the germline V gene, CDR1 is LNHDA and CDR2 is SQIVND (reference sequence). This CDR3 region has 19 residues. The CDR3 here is CASSRQGTPPFTGANVLTF. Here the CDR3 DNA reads TGTGCCAGTAGTAGGCAGGGCACCCCTCCCTTTACTGGGGCCAACGTCCTGACTTTC.

In DNA form, the CDR3 reads TGTGCCAGCAGCTTGGCCCTGGACTATAGCACAGATACGCAGTATTTT. Translation: CASSLALDYSTDTQYF. The chain joins TRBV5-4 to TRBJ2-3; D might be TRBD2 (6 bases). Trimming removed 0 bases from V and 0 bases from J, with 11 bases in between. In germline, CDR1 is SGHNT, CDR2 YYREEE (reference sequence). CDR3 length equals 16 residues.

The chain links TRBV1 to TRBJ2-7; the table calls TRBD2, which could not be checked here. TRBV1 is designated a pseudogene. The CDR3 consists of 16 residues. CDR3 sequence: CTSSQETSGGSYEQYF. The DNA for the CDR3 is TGCACCAGCAGCCAAGAGACTAGCGGCGGCTCCTACGAGCAGTACTTC.

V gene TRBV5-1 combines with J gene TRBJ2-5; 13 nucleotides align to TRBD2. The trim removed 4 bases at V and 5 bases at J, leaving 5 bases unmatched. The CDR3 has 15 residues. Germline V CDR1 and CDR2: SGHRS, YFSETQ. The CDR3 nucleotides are TGCGCCAGCAGCCCCACTAGCGGGGGGGCCGAGACCCAGTACTTC. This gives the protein CASSPTSGGAETQYF.

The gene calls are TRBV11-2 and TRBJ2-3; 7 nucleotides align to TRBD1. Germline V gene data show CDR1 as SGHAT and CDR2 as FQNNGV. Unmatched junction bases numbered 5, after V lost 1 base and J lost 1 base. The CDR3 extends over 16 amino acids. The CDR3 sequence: CASSLAGQFGTDTQYF. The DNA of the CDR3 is TGTGCCAGCAGCTTAGCGGGACAGTTCGGCACAGATACGCAGTATTTT.

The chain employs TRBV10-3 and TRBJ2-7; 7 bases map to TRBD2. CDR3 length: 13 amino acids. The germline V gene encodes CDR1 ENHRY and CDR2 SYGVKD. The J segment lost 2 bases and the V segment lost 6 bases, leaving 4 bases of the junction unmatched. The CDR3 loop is CAIRSGDPYEQYF. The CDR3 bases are TGTGCCATCAGAAGCGGGGACCCCTACGAGCAGTACTTC.

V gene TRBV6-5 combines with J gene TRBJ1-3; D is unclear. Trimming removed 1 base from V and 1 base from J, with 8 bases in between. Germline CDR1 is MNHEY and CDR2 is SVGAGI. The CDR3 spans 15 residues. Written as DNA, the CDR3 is TGTGCCAGCAGTTACTTGTGGGGTTCTGGAAACACCATATATTTT. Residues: CASSYLWGSGNTIYF.

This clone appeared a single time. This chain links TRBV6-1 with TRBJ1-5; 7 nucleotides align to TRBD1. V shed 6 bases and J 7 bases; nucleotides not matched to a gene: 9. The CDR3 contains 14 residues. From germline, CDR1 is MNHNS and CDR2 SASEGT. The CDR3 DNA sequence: TGTGCCAGCAGCGCCAGGGGGTTGGGGCAGCCCCAGCATTTT. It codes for CASSARGLGQPQHF.

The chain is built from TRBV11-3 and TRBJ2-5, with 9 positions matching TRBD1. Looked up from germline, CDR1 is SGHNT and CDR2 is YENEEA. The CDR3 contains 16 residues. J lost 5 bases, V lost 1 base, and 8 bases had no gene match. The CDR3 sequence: CASSLGTGESGETQYF. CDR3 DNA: TGTGCCAGCAGCTTAGGGACAGGGGAGAGTGGGGAGACCCAGTACTTC.

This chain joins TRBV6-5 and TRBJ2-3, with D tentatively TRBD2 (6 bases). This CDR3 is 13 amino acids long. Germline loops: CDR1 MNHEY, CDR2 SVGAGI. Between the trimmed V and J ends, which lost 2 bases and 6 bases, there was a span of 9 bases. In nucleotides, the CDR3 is TGTGCCAGCAGTTACCTGGGAGGCGATACGCAGTATTTT. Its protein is CASSYLGGDTQYF.

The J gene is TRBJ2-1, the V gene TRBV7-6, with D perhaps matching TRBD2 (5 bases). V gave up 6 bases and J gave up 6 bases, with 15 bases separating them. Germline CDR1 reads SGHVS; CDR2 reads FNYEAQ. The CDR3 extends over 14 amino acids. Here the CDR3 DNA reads TGTGCCAGCAGTTTTACTAGTTTCGTCAATGAGCAGTTCTTC. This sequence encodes CASSFTSFVNEQFF.

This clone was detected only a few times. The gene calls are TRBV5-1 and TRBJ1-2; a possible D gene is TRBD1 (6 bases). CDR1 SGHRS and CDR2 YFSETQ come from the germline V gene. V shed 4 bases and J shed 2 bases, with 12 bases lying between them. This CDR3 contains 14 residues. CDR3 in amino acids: CASSEQTGNYGYTF. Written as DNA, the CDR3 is TGCGCCAGCAGCGAGCAGACAGGCAACTATGGCTACACCTTC.

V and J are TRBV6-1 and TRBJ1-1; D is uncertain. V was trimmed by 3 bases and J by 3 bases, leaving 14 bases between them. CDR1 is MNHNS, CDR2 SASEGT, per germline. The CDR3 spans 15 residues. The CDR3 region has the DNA TGTGCCAGCAGTGACTCGGGTTGGTGGGACACTGAAGCTTTCTTT. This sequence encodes CASSDSGWWDTEAFF.

Written as DNA, the CDR3 is TGTGCCAGCAGCTTGTCCTTTTCGTTTAGCGGGGGTTCCACAGATACGCAGTATTTT. The encoded protein is CASSLSFSFSGGSTDTQYF. The rearrangement uses TRBV5-6 and TRBJ2-3, with 9 bases fitting TRBD2. With V trimmed by 1 base and J by 2 bases, 14 bases remained unmatched. Looked up from germline, CDR1 is SGHDT and CDR2 is YYEEEE. This CDR3 region has 19 residues. The whole variable domain, filled in from reference TRBV5-6 and TRBJ2-3, reads DAGVTQSPTHLIKTRGQQVTLRCSPKSGHDTVSWYQQALGQGPQFIFQYYEEEERQRGNFPDRFSGHQFPNYSSELNVNALLLGDSALYLCASSLSFSFSGGSTDTQYFGPGTRLTVL.

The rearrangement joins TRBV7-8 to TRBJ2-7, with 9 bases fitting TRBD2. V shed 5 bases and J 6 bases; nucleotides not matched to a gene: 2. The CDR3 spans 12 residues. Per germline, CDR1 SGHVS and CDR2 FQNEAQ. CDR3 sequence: CASSISGGEQYF. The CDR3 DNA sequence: TGTGCCAGCAGCATTAGCGGGGGCGAGCAGTACTTC.

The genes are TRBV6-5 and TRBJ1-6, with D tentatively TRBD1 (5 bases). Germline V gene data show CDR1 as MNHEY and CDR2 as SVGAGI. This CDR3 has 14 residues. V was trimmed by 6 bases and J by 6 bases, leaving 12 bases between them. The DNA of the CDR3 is TGTGCCAGCAGGGACCAGACAGTTAATTCACCCCTCCACTTT. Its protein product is CASRDQTVNSPLHF.